These 29 T cell receptor beta chains originate from one sample sequenced in a study of blood T cells in healthy people across ages. A sample-barcoded 5' primer and a J-beta primer mix were used in a second PCR of roughly 6 to 11 cycles. TCRdb re-derived calls from the 5' RACE reads in MiXCR, one entry per CDR3 protein. The repertoire includes about 700,000 distinct CDR3 sequences, about 34% of them detected once, and roughly 14% sits in the top ten. The sample was blood. The receptor source for this set is a woman of 80 years or more in good health.

The rearrangement uses TRBV5-6 and TRBJ2-7, with 9 bases that match TRBD1. V was pared by 0 bases and J by 2 bases, with 3 bases of the junction left unmatched. This CDR3 has 15 residues. CDR1 and CDR2 (germline): SGHDT, YYEEEE. CDR3 loop: CASSLGGTGPYEQYF. The CDR3 DNA reads TGTGCCAGCAGCTTGGGCGGGACAGGGCCCTACGAGCAGTACTTC.

V and J are TRBV7-2 and TRBJ1-6; perhaps TRBD1 as D (5 bases). The CDR3 extends over 14 amino acids. CDR1 is SGHTA, CDR2 FQGNSA, per germline. V lost 6 bases and J 10 bases, leaving 16 bases between the germline ends. CDR3 nucleotide sequence: TGTGCCAGCAGATCAATTCAGGGTACCTCACCCCTCCACTTT. Protein sequence: CASRSIQGTSPLHF.

Many counts were recorded for this clonotype. The chain employs TRBV20-1 and TRBJ1-1, with TRBD1 matching over 9 bases. Germline V lookup: CDR1 DFQATT, CDR2 SNEGSKA (reference sequence). Unmatched junction bases numbered 15, after V lost 3 bases and J lost 13 bases. The length of the CDR3 is 14 residues. The CDR3 sequence is CSARILVTGGKDFF. CDR3 bases: TGCAGTGCTAGGATATTAGTGACAGGGGGAAAGGATTTCTTT.

This chain links TRBV9 with TRBJ2-5; D not resolved. The ends were cut back, 7 bases at V and 5 bases at J, with 6 bases in the middle. This CDR3 has 10 amino acids. The germline CDR1 and CDR2 sequences are SGDLS and YYNGEE. CDR3 loop: CASASETQYF. The CDR3 DNA reads as TGTGCCAGCGCCAGTGAGACCCAGTACTTC. Full variable domain (rest looked up from reference TRBV9 and TRBJ2-5): DSGVTQTPKHLITATGQRVTLRCSPRSGDLSVYWYQQSLDQGLQFLIQYYNGEERAKGNILERFSAQQFPDLHSELNLSSLELGDSALYFCASASETQYFGPGTRLLVL.

The chain has TRBV20-1 and TRBJ2-3; tentative D call: TRBD2 (5 bases). The CDR3 length is 13 residues. Germline assignment: CDR1 DFQATT and CDR2 SNEGSKA (reference sequence). Between the trimmed V and J ends, which lost 1 base and 5 bases, there was a span of 10 bases. The CDR3 loop reads CSARGGMGDTQYF. CDR3 in DNA: TGCAGTGCTAGAGGAGGGATGGGAGATACGCAGTATTTT.

This clonotype occurred many times. V and J are TRBV5-1 and TRBJ2-3; the match to TRBD1 covers 7 bases. With 4 bases clipped from V and 4 bases from J, the junction kept 6 bases outside the gene matches. From germline, CDR1 is SGHRS and CDR2 YFSETQ. CDR3 length: 14 residues. CDR3: CASSLTGWADTQYF. The DNA of the CDR3 is TGCGCCAGCAGCCTGACAGGGTGGGCAGATACGCAGTATTTT.

This clonotype was recorded at least ten times. The V call is TRBV12-3 or TRBV12-4, the J call TRBJ2-7; D remains ambiguous. CDR3 size: 12 residues. Trimming left V 7 bases short and J 2 bases short, with 9 bases between. The CDR3 here is CASNDGPYEQYF. In nucleotides, the CDR3 is TGTGCCAGCAACGATGGTCCCTACGAGCAGTACTTC.

V is TRBV11-2 and J is TRBJ2-4; D may match TRBD1 or TRBD2 (5 bases each). This CDR3 spans 13 amino acids. Trimming removed 3 bases from V and 7 bases from J, with 10 bases in between. Germline-derived CDR1 and CDR2 are SGHAT and FQNNGV. The CDR3 sequence is CASSFGDVNIQYF. CDR3 in DNA: TGTGCCAGCAGCTTTGGGGACGTGAACATTCAGTACTTC.

With respect to this clonotype: Since a much larger clone is just one base distant, this may be a read error. The genes are TRBV6-1 and TRBJ2-5; D possibly uses TRBD1 or TRBD2 (5 bases each). The J call is doubtful: the DNA matches TRBJ2-7 better. The germline V gene encodes CDR1 MNHNS and CDR2 SASEGT. The CDR3 extends over 12 amino acids. The CDR3 bases are TGTGTCAGCAGTGTTCAGGGAGACGAGCAGTACTTC. Translation gives CVSSVQGDEQYF.

The CDR3 is CASSKGGSSTDTQYF. CDR3 nucleotides: TGTGCCAGCAGTAAAGGGGGTTCTAGCACAGATACGCAGTATTTT. The chain links TRBV7-9 to TRBJ2-3; possible D gene TRBD1, 6 bases. The CDR3 length is 15 residues. Germline lookup yields CDR1 SEHNR and CDR2 FQNEAQ (reference sequence). The germline V and J ends were trimmed by 6 bases and 0 bases, with 13 bases remaining between them.

The rearrangement links TRBV20-1 to TRBJ2-1; 7 bases agree with TRBD2. J was trimmed by 7 bases and V by 0 bases; bases with no gene match: 9. The CDR3 covers 15 residues. The germline CDR1 and CDR2 sequences are DFQATT and SNEGSKA (reference sequence). The CDR3 reads CSARDPSGRANEQFF. In nucleotides, the CDR3 is TGCAGTGCTAGAGATCCGTCAGGGAGGGCAAATGAGCAGTTCTTC.

This clonotype appeared a few times. J is TRBJ2-1 and V is TRBV18; unclear D gene. Near its end, the DNA agrees better with TRBJ2-7, so the J call may be wrong. The length of the CDR3 is 15 residues. Germline V gives CDR1 KGHSH, CDR2 LQKENI. The CDR3 DNA follows: TGTGCCAGCTCACCAGAAGCGAGCTCCTACAATGAGCAGTACTTC. Protein product: CASSPEASSYNEQYF.

As regards this clonotype: This clone may be a read error of a much larger clone one base away. The CDR3 DNA sequence: TGTGCCAGCAGCTTAGATCCAATGGGAGATACGCGGTATTTT. Protein product: CASSLDPMGDTRYF. The V call is TRBV7-6, the J call TRBJ2-3, with a tentative D call TRBD2 (5 bases). CDR1 SGHVS and CDR2 FNYEAQ come from the germline V gene. The CDR3 is 14 residues long.

This clonotype occurred many times. The rearrangement uses TRBV10-3 and TRBJ2-3; tentative D call: TRBD2 (7 bases). This CDR3 has 15 amino acids. CDR1 is ENHRY and CDR2 is SYGVKD in the germline V gene. V gave up 5 bases and J gave up 3 bases, with 15 bases separating them. The CDR3: CAISTRGRETDTQYF. The CDR3 DNA sequence: TGTGCCATCAGTACTAGGGGGAGGGAAACAGATACGCAGTATTTT.

This clonotype occurred many times. This chain uses TRBV9 with TRBJ2-1; 11 bases line up with TRBD2. V shed 3 bases and J 5 bases; nucleotides not matched to a gene: 7. The germline V gene encodes CDR1 SGDLS and CDR2 YYNGEE. CDR3 length: 16 residues. This CDR3 is CASSALAGGSNNEQFF. CDR3 sequence (DNA): TGTGCCAGCAGCGCGTTAGCGGGGGGGTCGAACAATGAGCAGTTCTTC.

Remarks on this clonotype: A read error is possible here, since a much larger clone lies one base away. The V and J genes are TRBV6-4 and TRBJ2-4, with D perhaps matching TRBD1 or TRBD2 (6 bases each). CDR3 length: 15 residues. The V gene lost 0 bases and the J gene lost 13 bases, with 19 bases spanning the gap. Looked up from germline, CDR1 is MRHNA and CDR2 is SNTAGT. DNA of the CDR3: TGTGCCAGCAGTGACTCTTCGGGGGCCCACAATGAGCAGTACTTC. Translation gives CASSDSSGAHNEQYF.

The chain couples TRBV27 to TRBJ2-4; either TRBD1 or TRBD2 may fit D (6 bases each). The length of the CDR3 is 15 residues. Germline CDR1 MNHEY, CDR2 SMNVEV (reference sequence). V gave up 5 bases and J gave up 5 bases, with 16 bases separating them. The CDR3 here is CASSPRRGGQNIQYF. CDR3 DNA: TGTGCCAGCAGTCCCCGCAGGGGAGGCCAAAACATTCAGTACTTC.

This clonotype was detected many times. CDR3 amino acids: CAIESGATDTQYF. The DNA for the CDR3 is TGTGCCATTGAATCGGGGGCAACAGATACGCAGTATTTT. The chain joins TRBV10-3 to TRBJ2-3; D may correspond to TRBD1 or TRBD2 (6 bases each). The germline CDR1 and CDR2 sequences are ENHRY and SYGVKD. The CDR3 is made up of 13 amino acids. V lost 9 bases and J lost 3, with 13 bases in between.

This clonotype was seen at least ten times. This chain joins TRBV2 and TRBJ2-3; 10 nucleotides align to TRBD2. CDR1 is SNHLY, CDR2 FYNNEI, per germline. The CDR3 runs 14 residues. V shed 6 bases, J shed 3 bases, and the junction held 3 bases outside the gene matches. CDR3 in amino acids: CASRASGGTDTQYF. CDR3 bases: TGTGCCAGCAGAGCTAGCGGGGGTACAGATACGCAGTATTTT.

This clonotype was found many times. This chain connects TRBV6-4 to TRBJ2-1; D may be TRBD1 or TRBD2 (7 bases each). The CDR3 runs 12 residues. Trimming took off 10 bases at V and 7 bases at J, with 14 bases between the two ends. The V gene's germline CDR1 is MRHNA and CDR2 SNTAGT. The CDR3 sequence is CATRQGGNEQFF. CDR3 nucleotides: TGTGCCACCAGACAGGGAGGGAATGAGCAGTTCTTC.

As for this clonotype: Being one base from a much bigger clone, this may be a read error. The V call is TRBV27, the J call TRBJ2-1; D is undetermined. The J call may be wrong; the DNA end is better matched by TRBJ2-7. Per the germline V gene, CDR1 is MNHEY and CDR2 is SMNVEV (reference sequence). The CDR3 loop spans 10 amino acids. The CDR3 protein is CAVKANEQYF. The CDR3 DNA follows: TGTGCGGTAAAGGCCAATGAGCAGTACTTC.

The chain has TRBV2 and TRBJ2-3; the match to TRBD2 covers 10 bases. Unmatched junction bases numbered 7, after V lost 5 bases and J lost 8 bases. Per the germline V gene, CDR1 is SNHLY and CDR2 is FYNNEI. CDR3 length equals 14 residues. CDR3 DNA: TGTGCCAGCAGTCCGATAGCGGGGGGCGGTACGCAGTATTTT. It is translated as CASSPIAGGGTQYF.

This clonotype was counted between two and nine times. An end of the junction does not agree with germline; a read error may underlie this. The chain carries TRBV5-1 and TRBJ2-3; tentatively, D is TRBD1 (5 bases). This CDR3 contains 17 residues. Germline-derived CDR1 and CDR2 are SGHRS and YFSETQ. CDR3 sequence: CASSPDVGATNTGTQYF. CDR3 coding DNA: TGCGCCAGCAGCCCCGACGTCGGCGCTACAAACACAGGTACGCAGTATTTT.

This clonotype was counted a few times. The V gene is TRBV28, the J gene TRBJ1-5, with 7 bases aligning to TRBD1. Germline V lookup: CDR1 MDHEN, CDR2 SYDVKM. The V segment lost 7 bases and the J segment 5 bases; nucleotides outside the gene matches: 8. CDR3 size: 14 residues. The CDR3 protein is CASIKSRGDQPQHF. DNA of the CDR3: TGTGCCAGCATCAAAAGCAGGGGGGATCAGCCCCAGCATTTT.

The chain links TRBV9 to TRBJ2-2, with 7 bases that match TRBD1. The CDR3 covers 13 residues. Unmatched junction bases numbered 2, after V lost 3 bases and J lost 6 bases. Per the germline V gene, CDR1 is SGDLS and CDR2 is YYNGEE. The CDR3 bases are TGTGCCAGCAGCGCGACAGGGTCCGGGGAGCTGTTTTTT. Its protein product is CASSATGSGELFF.

This clonotype occurred many times. The chain links TRBV27 to TRBJ2-7, with 11 bases aligning to TRBD1. CDR3 size: 18 residues. The ends lost 5 bases at V and 0 bases at J; junction bases unmatched: 12. In germline, CDR1 is MNHEY, CDR2 SMNVEV (reference sequence). In nucleotides, the CDR3 is TGTGCCAGCAGTCTTGAGATGGGGACAGGGGGGAACTCCTACGAGCAGTACTTC. It is translated as CASSLEMGTGGNSYEQYF.

The genes are TRBV7-2 and TRBJ1-4; a possible D gene is TRBD1 (5 bases). Germline V CDR1 and CDR2: SGHTA, FQGNSA. This CDR3 region has 15 residues. V lost 5 bases, J lost 8 bases, and 18 bases lay in between. The CDR3 coding sequence is TGTGCCAGCAGCCCCAGCGGGGGATTTAGCGAAAAACTGTTTTTT. Amino acids: CASSPSGGFSEKLFF.

This clonotype came up many times. The gene calls are TRBV11-2 and TRBJ2-7, with TRBD2 matching over 14 bases. The CDR3 length is 16 residues. Looked up from germline, CDR1 is SGHAT and CDR2 is FQNNGV. V lost 5 bases and J lost 5; bases outside the gene matches: 8. The CDR3 region is CASSNGLAGGMDEQYF. CDR3 DNA: TGTGCCAGCAGCAACGGACTAGCGGGGGGCATGGACGAGCAGTACTTC.

The chain links TRBV6-2 or TRBV6-3 to TRBJ1-2; D is uncertain. Germline lookup yields CDR1 MNHEY and CDR2 SVGEGT. The V end lost 2 bases, the J end lost 8 bases, and 12 bases lay between the germline ends. The CDR3 extends over 13 amino acids. The CDR3 sequence is CASSYGRPAGYTF. The CDR3 DNA reads TGTGCCAGCAGTTACGGGAGGCCTGCGGGCTACACCTTC.